This T cell receptor beta chain was sequenced during a study of shared clonotypes between healthy human individuals. This CDR3 region has 16 residues. Germline assignment: CDR1 MGHRA and CDR2 YSYEKL. V lost 1 base, J lost 5 bases, and 9 bases stayed unmatched. Donors comprised healthy HIV-negative adults lacking recent acute infections or vaccinations. Method: immunoSEQ multiplex PCR; TCRdb's copy keeps in-frame clones and lacks some. The sample lists about 1,500,000 clones; around 97% were seen once. This TCR came from a man aged 25 to 40 in good health. The V call is TRBV4-1, the J call TRBJ2-3; the match to TRBD2 covers 7 bases. The sequenced material came from naive CD4+ T cells sorted from blood. Documented subset: CD45RA+ positively selected. CDR3 DNA: TGCGCCAGCAGCCAAGCCTATGCGGGAGCGGTAGATACGCAGTATTTT. Translation gives CASSQAYAGAVDTQYF.